The clone carrying this T cell receptor beta chain has just one count. Germline-derived CDR1 and CDR2 are SGHVS and FQNEAQ. This CDR3 is 14 amino acids long. The V gene end was trimmed by 5 bases and the J gene end by 1 base; junction bases not matched to a gene: 4. The sample is drawn from a study of cytomegalovirus exposure and HLA in healthy donors. Some clones are missing from TCRdb's copy, which holds only in-frame ones; the method was immunoSEQ multiplex PCR. This sample has 220,000 or so clones, with about nine tenths found just once. This chain uses TRBV7-8 with TRBJ2-5; 7 positions agree with TRBD1. The specimen sequenced was PBMCs. The sequence was obtained from a young woman in good health and CMV-seropositive. The CDR3 sequence: CASSMRQGQETQYF. DNA of the CDR3: TGTGCCAGCAGCATGAGACAGGGCCAAGAGACCCAGTACTTC. The full variable domain, completed using reference TRBV7-8 and TRBJ2-5, is GAGVSQSPRYKVAKRGQDVALRCDPISGHVSLFWYQQALGQGPEFLTYFQNEAQLDKSGLPSDRFFAERPEGSVSTLKIQRTQQEDSAVYLCASSMRQGQETQYFGPGTRLLVL.